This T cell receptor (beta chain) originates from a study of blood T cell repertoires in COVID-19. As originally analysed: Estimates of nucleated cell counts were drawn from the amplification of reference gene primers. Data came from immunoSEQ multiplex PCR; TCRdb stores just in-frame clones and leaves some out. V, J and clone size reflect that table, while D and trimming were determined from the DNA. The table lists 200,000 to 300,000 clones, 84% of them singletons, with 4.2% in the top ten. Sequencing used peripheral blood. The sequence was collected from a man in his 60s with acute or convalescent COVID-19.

The CDR3 sequence: CASSHGTGYARDTQYF. CDR3 in DNA: TGTGCCAGCTCACACGGGACAGGGTACGCGAGGGATACGCAGTATTTT. V and J are TRBV18 and TRBJ2-3; TRBD1 matches 9 bases. CDR3 length equals 16 residues. Losses at the gene ends were 4 bases for V and 6 bases for J; bases not matched to a gene: 11. Germline assignment: CDR1 KGHSH and CDR2 LQKENI.